The clone carrying this T cell receptor (beta chain) was found many times. What it binds is not known. These data are taken from a study of response to subunit inactivated influenza vaccine. Study outcomes and limitations: T cells newly recruited by each seasonal influenza vaccination are few, the authors suggested.

TCRdb analysed the RT-PCR reads with MiXCR anew, one entry per CDR3 protein. The table shows more than 450,000 distinct CDR3 sequences, with 7.5% to 8.5% occurring only once. The receptor was isolated from a man aged 50 to 69 who received an inactivated influenza vaccine. The sequencing used PBMCs from blood, collected about 24 months after vaccination.

The CDR3 DNA reads as TGCAGTGCTAGAGATCGACGGCGGGGGACTACGGTCAATGAGCAGTTCTTC. Translating it yields CSARDRRRGTTVNEQFF. The V and J genes are TRBV20-1 and TRBJ2-1; 7 bases align to TRBD2. CDR3 length: 17 amino acids. Germline CDR1 is DFQATT and CDR2 is SNEGSKA (reference sequence). V lost 0 bases and J lost 6; bases outside the gene matches: 14.